This T cell receptor (beta chain) was identified during a study of immune evolution from preneoplasia to lung adenocarcinoma. Study-level information: HLA loss of heterozygosity: over 5.5% AIS, about 15% MIA, over 30% ADC, none AAH.

Macro-dissection enriched premalignant or tumor cells before nucleic acid extraction. The table came from immunoSEQ multiplex PCR; TCRdb's copy has only in-frame clones and leaves some out. The sample has approximately 9,600 clones, about four fifths seen once. Study-wide results and caveats: Top clone share appeared to fall from AAH through AIS, MIA, adenocarcinoma. Normal lung had highest clonality; later lesions appeared denser, more diverse.

A word on this clone: Its antigen is unknown.

The CDR3 runs to 21 residues. Germline CDR1 is SGHRS and CDR2 is YFSETQ. Unmatched junction bases numbered 23, after V lost 3 bases and J lost 0 bases. The specimen was FFPE minimally invasive lung adenocarcinoma tissue. The chain carries TRBV5-1 and TRBJ2-5, with 7 bases aligning to TRBD1. The receptor's source is a person aged 65 to 85 with lung adenocarcinoma. This CDR3 is CASSSPGDRYNRGRYQETQYF. CDR3 DNA: TGCGCCAGCAGCTCCCCCGGCGACCGCTACAACAGGGGAAGGTACCAAGAGACCCAGTACTTC.